One T cell receptor beta chain is described in this entry. Germline V gene data show CDR1 as SGHAT and CDR2 as FQNNGV. Trimming removed 3 bases at V and 4 bases at J, with 7 bases between. This CDR3 has 12 amino acids. The data were obtained in a study of cytomegalovirus exposure and HLA in healthy donors. PCR involved 60 Vbeta and 13 Jbeta primers. The data were produced by immunoSEQ multiplex PCR, yet TCRdb's version contains in-frame clones alone and is incomplete. The table has around 100,000 clones, around 77% seen once. This TCR came from a woman aged 55-75 years in good health and CMV-seropositive. Source material: PBMCs. The chain has TRBV11-2 and TRBJ2-7, with D possibly TRBD2 on 6 matching bases. This CDR3 reads CASSFGTYEQYF. CDR3 DNA sequence: TGTGCCAGCAGCTTCGGGACTTACGAGCAGTACTTC.